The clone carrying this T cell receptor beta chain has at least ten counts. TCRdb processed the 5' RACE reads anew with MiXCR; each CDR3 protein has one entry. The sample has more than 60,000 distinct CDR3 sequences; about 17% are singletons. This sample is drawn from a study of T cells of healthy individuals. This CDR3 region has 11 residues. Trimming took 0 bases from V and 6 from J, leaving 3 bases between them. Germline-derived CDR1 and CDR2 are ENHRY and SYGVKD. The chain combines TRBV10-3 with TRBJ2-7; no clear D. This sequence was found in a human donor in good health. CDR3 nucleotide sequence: TGTGCCATCAGTGAGTCCGGCGAGCAGTACTTC. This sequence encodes CAISESGEQYF.